The 26 T cell receptor beta chains presented below share a single source sample, sequenced in a study of regulatory T cells in long-lasting Graves disease. Both iRepertoire HTBI primers and Arm-PCR of CDR3 regions were used to build the TCR beta libraries. TCRdb reprocessed the multiplex PCR reads with MiXCR, giving one entry per CDR3 protein. This sample yields 420,000 or so distinct CDR3 sequences, of which roughly 17% are seen a single time; approximately 22% belongs to the top ten. Time point reported: newly diagnosed GD, antithyroid drugs for less than 3 months. The TCR library was made from RNA extracted from PBMCs. The sample was also linked to a second study, of T cells in Graves' hyperthyroidism and ophthalmopathy.

Sequenced material: peripheral blood mononuclear cells (PBMCs), taken at new diagnosis, from a patient treated with antithyroid drugs. These receptors all stem from a woman aged 18-29 years with Graves disease.

The chain is built from TRBV14 and TRBJ2-1, with D perhaps given as TRBD1 or TRBD2 (6 bases each). The CDR3 covers 17 residues. Trimming stripped 3 bases from V and 2 bases from J, with 17 bases between. Germline CDR1 SGHDN, CDR2 FVKESK. As DNA, the CDR3 is TGTGCCAGCAGCCACACGGGGGCCTCCCGGGCCTACAATGAGCAGTTCTTC. Translated: CASSHTGASRAYNEQFF.

J is TRBJ2-7 and V is TRBV24-1; D might be TRBD1 (5 bases). Germline CDR1 reads KGHDR; CDR2 reads SFDVKD. V shed 2 bases and J shed 6 bases, with 7 bases lying between them. CDR3 length: 12 amino acids. In DNA, the CDR3 is TGTGCCACCAGTGATTCAAGGGGCGAGCAGTACTTC. Translated, it gives CATSDSRGEQYF.

The rearrangement uses TRBV28 and TRBJ2-1, with 10 positions matching TRBD2. The CDR3 contains 16 residues. V shed 1 base, J shed 6 bases, and the junction held 6 bases outside the gene matches. The germline V gene has CDR1 MDHEN and CDR2 SYDVKM. CDR3 in amino acids: CASSLLASGSLNEQFF. The CDR3 DNA reads as TGTGCCAGCAGTTTATTAGCTAGCGGGAGTCTCAATGAGCAGTTCTTC.

This clonotype has more than one count but fewer than ten. The chain joins TRBV12-3 or TRBV12-4 to TRBJ1-1; D might be TRBD1 (5 bases). The ends were cut back, 1 base at V and 11 bases at J, with 17 bases in the middle. The CDR3 totals 14 residues. CDR3 sequence: CASSLGGPLTPAFF. The CDR3 nucleotides read TGTGCCAGCAGTTTAGGGGGACCCCTAACCCCGGCTTTCTTT.

The V gene is TRBV6-1, the J gene TRBJ2-6; 7 bases align to TRBD1. V was clipped by 10 bases and J by 0 bases; unmatched bases: 6. This CDR3 spans 15 amino acids. In germline, CDR1 is MNHNS, CDR2 SASEGT. CDR3: CATGTADSGANVLTF. The CDR3 DNA is TGTGCCACAGGGACAGCTGACTCTGGGGCCAACGTCCTGACTTTC.

This clonotype was seen only a few times. The rearrangement links TRBV4-1 to TRBJ2-1; 7 bases match TRBD2. Germline CDR1 and CDR2: MGHRA and YSYEKL. V was clipped by 2 bases and J by 9 bases; unmatched bases: 10. CDR3 length: 15 amino acids. CDR3: CASSQRAGSEGEQFF. The CDR3 coding sequence is TGCGCCAGCAGCCAACGAGCGGGATCGGAGGGTGAGCAGTTCTTC.

A few counts support this clonotype. V and J are TRBV29-1 and TRBJ1-4, with D possibly TRBD1 on 6 matching bases. Germline CDR1 and CDR2: SQVTM and ANQGSEA. V was cut by 6 bases and J by 7 bases, with 15 bases left in between. The CDR3 sequence is 13 residues long. CDR3 sequence reads: CSVSGEGGEKLFF. CDR3 in DNA: TGCAGCGTGTCAGGGGAAGGGGGTGAAAAACTGTTTTTT.

The genes are TRBV15 and TRBJ1-4; D is perhaps TRBD1 (5 bases). Germline V gene sequence: CDR1 LNHNV, CDR2 YYDKDF (reference sequence). The CDR3 runs to 16 residues. V shed 5 bases and J shed 7 bases, with 20 bases lying between them. The CDR3: CATSQTEGHTSEKLFF. CDR3 coding DNA: TGTGCCACCAGCCAGACAGAGGGCCATACCAGTGAAAAACTGTTTTTT.

The chain uses TRBV2 and TRBJ2-4, with no clear D. This CDR3 is built from 12 residues. The V end was cut by 8 bases, the J end by 4 bases, with 9 bases between. Germline V gene data show CDR1 as SNHLY and CDR2 as FYNNEI. CDR3 sequence reads: CASHARKNIQYF. CDR3 nucleotides: TGTGCCAGCCACGCTAGGAAAAACATTCAGTACTTC.

Only a few counts were recorded for this clonotype. This chain joins TRBV3-1 and TRBJ2-3; no firm D call. The CDR3 runs 13 residues. Germline V gene sequence: CDR1 LGHDT, CDR2 YNNKEL (reference sequence). V lost 4 bases, J lost 5 bases, and 10 bases lay in between. The CDR3 region has the DNA TGTGCCAGCAGCCCCGTGGGCCTAGATACGCAGTATTTT. The encoded protein is CASSPVGLDTQYF.

This clonotype turned up a few times. The chain uses TRBV29-1 and TRBJ1-5; D perhaps matches TRBD1 (5 bases). The CDR3 is 14 amino acids. The ends were cut back, 4 bases at V and 4 bases at J, with 14 bases in the middle. The germline CDR1 and CDR2 sequences are SQVTM and ANQGSEA. The DNA of the CDR3 is TGCAGCGTTGTTAGGCAGGGCCCTAATCAGCCCCAGCATTTT. This translates into CSVVRQGPNQPQHF. Looking up the rest from reference TRBV29-1 and TRBJ1-5 gives the full variable domain: SAVISQKPSRDICQRGTSLTIQCQVDSQVTMMFWYRQQPGQSLTLIATANQGSEATYESGFVIDKFPISRPNLTFSTLTVSNMSPEDSSIYLCSVVRQGPNQPQHFGDGTRLSIL.

V gene TRBV3-1 combines with J gene TRBJ1-2; TRBD1 is a possible D gene (6 bases). The CDR3 runs to 18 residues. Germline V gene lookup returns CDR1 LGHDT and CDR2 YNNKEL (reference sequence). Trimming removed 4 bases at V and 4 bases at J, with 25 bases between. Here the CDR3 DNA reads TGTGCCAGCAGCCGATTATATACGAACTGGACAGCGGGCTATGGCTACACCTTC. Protein: CASSRLYTNWTAGYGYTF.

This clonotype has ten or more counts. The V gene is TRBV2, the J gene TRBJ2-2, with D tentatively TRBD1 (5 bases). Trimming stripped 6 bases from V and 4 bases from J, with 12 bases between. The CDR3 extends over 14 amino acids. Germline-derived CDR1 and CDR2 are SNHLY and FYNNEI. Here the CDR3 reads CASRTTAGTGELFF. The CDR3 DNA is TGTGCCAGCAGAACGACAGCAGGCACCGGGGAGCTGTTTTTT.

This clonotype has ten or more counts. V usage is TRBV5-1 and J usage is TRBJ2-7; weak D call: TRBD1 (7 bases). CDR1 is SGHRS, CDR2 YFSETQ, per germline. The V end lost 10 bases, the J end lost 1 base, and 18 bases lay between the germline ends. CDR3 size: 14 residues. The CDR3 reads CACRQGGGSYEQYF. The DNA of the CDR3 is TGCGCCTGCCGACAGGGAGGAGGTTCCTACGAGCAGTACTTC.

On this clonotype: This is likely an artifact of a read error, given a far larger clone one base away. The chain joins TRBV5-1 to TRBJ2-7; D is perhaps TRBD2 (6 bases). The CDR3 has 16 residues. Germline CDR1 is SGHRS and CDR2 is YFSETQ. The CDR3 sequence: CASSHRGNGGSYEQYF. CDR3 DNA sequence: TGTGCCAGCAGCCATCGGGGTAACGGGGGATCCTACGAGCAGTACTTC.

This clonotype was observed a few times. The CDR3 DNA reads TGCAGTGCTAGAATTTACCGGGACAGTCGAAGTGAGCAGTTCTTC. Protein product: CSARIYRDSRSEQFF. The chain carries TRBV20-1 and TRBJ2-1; 7 bases map to TRBD1. CDR1 is DFQATT and CDR2 is SNEGSKA in the germline V gene (reference sequence). The CDR3 consists of 15 residues. Trimming removed 2 bases from V and 9 bases from J; junction bases left unmatched: 13.

This clonotype was found a few times. The chain is built from TRBV6-1 and TRBJ2-1; 11 bases align to TRBD2. The CDR3 consists of 15 residues. V lost 5 bases, J lost 7 bases, and 7 bases stayed unmatched. The germline V gene has CDR1 MNHNS and CDR2 SASEGT. Written as DNA, the CDR3 is TGTGCCAGCAGTCTACTAGCGGGAGTTTTTAATGAGCAGTTCTTC. Translated: CASSLLAGVFNEQFF.

This clonotype was seen ten or more times. The chain combines TRBV6-5 with TRBJ1-1; D possibly corresponds to TRBD1 (5 bases). The germline V gene encodes CDR1 MNHEY and CDR2 SVGAGI. The germline V and J ends were trimmed by 2 bases and 4 bases, with 11 bases remaining between them. The CDR3 spans 14 residues. The CDR3 here is CASSYKGLSTEAFF. The CDR3 DNA follows: TGTGCCAGCAGTTACAAGGGGCTGAGCACTGAAGCTTTCTTT.

There are many counts of this clonotype. The chain recombines TRBV27 with TRBJ2-7; no definite D call. From germline, CDR1 is MNHEY and CDR2 SMNVEV (reference sequence). With 7 bases removed from V and 0 bases from J, the gap between germline ends came to 13 bases. The CDR3 runs to 14 residues. The CDR3 DNA follows: TGTGCCAGCATGTATAGCCTTAGCTCCTACGAGCAGTACTTC. This translates into CASMYSLSSYEQYF.

This clonotype was counted between two and nine times. This chain connects TRBV24-1 to TRBJ2-6; 8 bases match TRBD1. CDR1 is KGHDR and CDR2 is SFDVKD in the germline V gene. Trimming took 2 bases from V and 0 from J; bases not matched to a gene: 5. CDR3 length: 18 amino acids. Here the CDR3 reads CATSDSGTGFSGANVLTF. Written as DNA, the CDR3 is TGTGCCACCAGTGATTCCGGGACAGGCTTCTCTGGGGCCAACGTCCTGACTTTC.

This clonotype was observed many times. This rearrangement joins TRBV12-3 or TRBV12-4 to TRBJ2-3; 10 bases align to TRBD2. Germline trimming cut 8 bases from V and 4 bases from J; bases unmatched to any gene: 12. This CDR3 is built from 16 residues. CDR3 nucleotide sequence: TGTGCCAGCGAAACCACTAGCGGGATAAACCCAGATACGCAGTATTTT. The encoded protein is CASETTSGINPDTQYF.

This clonotype appeared a few times. The rearrangement links TRBV20-1 to TRBJ2-4; D is uncertain. The germline CDR1 and CDR2 sequences are DFQATT and SNEGSKA (reference sequence). CDR3 length equals 12 residues. Trimming removed 4 bases from V and 4 bases from J, with 8 bases in between. CDR3 in amino acids: CSATPRKNIQYF. Written as DNA, the CDR3 is TGCAGTGCTACTCCGAGGAAAAACATTCAGTACTTC.

This clonotype was found many times. The chain has TRBV12-3 or TRBV12-4 and TRBJ2-3; 9 bases match TRBD1. The CDR3 extends over 15 amino acids. Germline trimming cut 5 bases from V and 4 bases from J; bases unmatched to any gene: 7. CDR3 amino acids: CASSRWDRVADTQYF. CDR3 coding DNA: TGTGCCAGCAGTCGCTGGGACAGGGTGGCAGATACGCAGTATTTT.

This clonotype was recorded a few times. The chain is built from TRBV10-3 and TRBJ2-1; possible D gene TRBD2, 5 bases. This CDR3 is 16 amino acids long. Germline V gene lookup returns CDR1 ENHRY and CDR2 SYGVKD. The V gene lost 2 bases and the J gene lost 7 bases, with 18 bases spanning the gap. The CDR3 nucleotides read TGTGCCATCAGTGAGGAGGGCACCCCTTACGGGAATGAGCAGTTCTTC. This gives the protein CAISEEGTPYGNEQFF.

The V call is TRBV6-2 or TRBV6-3, the J call TRBJ2-6, with 9 bases lining up with TRBD1. CDR1 is MNHEY and CDR2 is SVGEGT in the germline V gene. Trimming took 0 bases from V and 3 from J; bases not matched to a gene: 6. The CDR3 sequence is 18 residues long. The chain's CDR3 is CASSYSGTGLSGANVLTF. CDR3 coding DNA: TGTGCCAGCAGTTACTCGGGGACAGGGCTAAGTGGGGCCAACGTCCTGACTTTC.

The rearrangement uses TRBV11-2 and TRBJ1-6; D is unresolved. The CDR3 runs 17 residues. V shed 5 bases and J shed 0 bases, with 14 bases lying between them. The germline gives CDR1 SGHAT, CDR2 FQNNGV. The CDR3 nucleotides read TGTGCCAGCAGCCCCAGAGGAGGGAGCTCCTATAATTCACCCCTCCACTTT. Translated: CASSPRGGSSYNSPLHF.